A single sample is the source of the 14 T cell receptor beta chains below, sequenced in a study of blood T cell repertoires in COVID-19. Measured with immunoSEQ multiplex PCR; TCRdb has only the in-frame clones, and not every one. In the table there are 100,000 to 150,000 clones, 80% to 90% of which are singletons. The sequenced sample consisted of PBMCs or T cells enriched from blood (not recorded which). The receptors stem from a woman between 45 and 60 years old who had recovered from COVID-19.

The gene calls are TRBV7-6 and TRBJ2-7; a possible D gene is TRBD1 (5 bases). This CDR3 spans 16 amino acids. The V end was cut by 5 bases, the J end by 9 bases, with 26 bases between. Germline V lookup: CDR1 SGHVS, CDR2 FNYEAQ. CDR3 sequence reads: CASSRYTPADGQGQYF. DNA of the CDR3: TGTGCCAGCAGCAGATATACCCCCGCGGACGGGCAGGGGCAGTACTTC.

This chain connects TRBV10-1 to TRBJ2-7; possible D gene TRBD1, 6 bases. Germline V gives CDR1 WNHNN, CDR2 SYGVQD (reference sequence). The CDR3 is made up of 13 amino acids. The V end lost 0 bases, the J end lost 5 bases, and 8 bases lay between the germline ends. CDR3 nucleotide sequence: TGCGCCAGCAGTGAGTCTACAGGGAACGAGCAGTACTTC. This sequence encodes CASSESTGNEQYF.

The chain couples TRBV5-1 to TRBJ1-5; TRBD1 might be the D (6 bases). CDR3 length: 14 amino acids. Germline CDR1 is SGHRS and CDR2 is YFSETQ. Between the trimmed V and J ends, which lost 3 bases and 4 bases, there was a span of 11 bases. The CDR3 is CASSSGGYNQPQHF. In nucleotides, the CDR3 is TGCGCCAGCAGCTCGGGGGGCTATAATCAGCCCCAGCATTTT.

The chain uses TRBV6-1 and TRBJ2-7; TRBD2 is a possible D gene (6 bases). The CDR3 runs to 13 residues. V dropped 1 base and J dropped 6 bases, with 10 bases sitting between them. Germline assignment: CDR1 MNHNS and CDR2 SASEGT. The CDR3 nucleotides are TGTGCCAGCAGTGAAGGCCACGGGGGCGAGCAGTACTTC. Translation gives CASSEGHGGEQYF.

This chain uses TRBV7-2 with TRBJ2-1; D possibly corresponds to TRBD2 (6 bases). Deletions cut 7 bases from V and 2 bases from J, with 21 bases between. This CDR3 has 17 residues. CDR1 is SGHTA, CDR2 FQGNSA, per germline. CDR3 sequence (DNA): TGTGCCAGCACCCTTAGGGTAGCGACGGGAGCCTACAATGAGCAGTTCTTC. Protein: CASTLRVATGAYNEQFF.

The CDR3 loop is CASSFAGGQTQYF. The CDR3 nucleotides are TGTGCCAGCAGCTTTGCGGGGGGGCAGACCCAGTACTTC. The V gene is TRBV5-4, the J gene TRBJ2-5; TRBD2 matches 9 bases. Germline V gene lookup returns CDR1 SGHNT and CDR2 YYREEE (reference sequence). V dropped 2 bases and J dropped 6; count of bases not matched to a gene: 2. There are 13 residues in the CDR3.

The chain joins TRBV12-3 or TRBV12-4 to TRBJ1-1; D ambiguous. V was shortened by 5 bases and J by 10 bases, with 17 bases between the two germline ends. CDR3 length: 13 amino acids. CDR3 sequence reads: CASSLSGMKTAFF. CDR3 sequence (DNA): TGTGCCAGCAGTCTATCCGGGATGAAGACAGCTTTCTTT.

The chain couples TRBV2 to TRBJ2-7; 8 bases align to TRBD1. CDR1 and CDR2 (germline): SNHLY, FYNNEI. The CDR3 is 14 amino acids. Trimming removed 4 bases from V and 4 bases from J; junction bases left unmatched: 6. This chain's CDR3 is CASSGPGGEYEQYF. The CDR3 bases are TGTGCCAGCAGTGGGCCAGGGGGCGAGTACGAGCAGTACTTC.

This clone was seen a handful of times. This chain's CDR3 is CAHKRGAGSYNSPLHF. CDR3 nucleotide sequence: TGCGCCCACAAGCGGGGGGCAGGCTCCTATAATTCACCCCTCCACTTT. The chain couples TRBV5-1 to TRBJ1-6; TRBD1 is a possible D gene (6 bases). The length of the CDR3 is 16 residues. Germline V CDR1 and CDR2: SGHRS, YFSETQ. V was clipped by 10 bases and J by 0 bases, with 17 bases between them.

J is TRBJ2-5 and V is TRBV9; 12 bases agree with TRBD2. The V segment lost 3 bases and the J segment 5 bases; nucleotides outside the gene matches: 2. The CDR3 consists of 14 residues. Germline V gene data show CDR1 as SGDLS and CDR2 as YYNGEE. The CDR3 DNA follows: TGTGCCAGCAGCGGCGGACTAGCGGGGGAGACCCAGTACTTC. Translation gives CASSGGLAGETQYF.

The chain combines TRBV7-2 with TRBJ2-5, with 9 bases fitting TRBD2. CDR1 and CDR2 from the germline V gene are SGHTA and FQGNSA. The CDR3 contains 15 residues. With 5 bases clipped from V and 5 bases from J, the junction kept 9 bases outside the gene matches. CDR3 protein: CASSRGLAGSETQYF. In DNA form, the CDR3 reads TGTGCCAGCAGCCGGGGGCTAGCGGGGTCGGAGACCCAGTACTTC.

This clone came up a few times. This chain joins TRBV5-1 and TRBJ1-4; TRBD1 agrees at 9 bases. Trimming at V came to 5 bases and at J to 8 bases, leaving 7 bases not matched to a gene. This CDR3 region has 14 residues. Germline V lookup: CDR1 SGHRS, CDR2 YFSETQ. DNA for the CDR3: TGCGCCAGCAGAGGGGGACAGGGAGGAGAAAAACTGTTTTTT. It encodes CASRGGQGGEKLFF.

The chain recombines TRBV5-1 with TRBJ1-2; TRBD1 matches at 7 bases. The CDR3 covers 14 residues. The V and J ends lost 2 bases and 5 bases, in that order; junction bases with no gene match: 6. Looked up from germline, CDR1 is SGHRS and CDR2 is YFSETQ. Here the CDR3 DNA reads TGCGCCAGCAGCTTAGGACAGGTCCAATATGGCTACACCTTC. Its protein is CASSLGQVQYGYTF.

The chain combines TRBV24-1 with TRBJ2-2; D is perhaps TRBD2 (6 bases). The CDR3 contains 15 residues. V dropped 7 bases and J dropped 0 bases, with 11 bases sitting between them. Germline V gene data show CDR1 as KGHDR and CDR2 as SFDVKD. Here the CDR3 reads CATSSGTPNTGELFF. CDR3 sequence (DNA): TGTGCCACCAGCTCCGGGACTCCGAACACCGGGGAGCTGTTTTTT.